One T cell receptor beta chain is described in this entry. This sample is drawn from a study of blood T cell repertoires in COVID-19. Across the whole study: Whether acute or convalescent, the COVID-19 samples came from the United States, Italy and Spain. The analysed material was cDNA or gDNA that came from T cells, B-cell-depleted T cells, or PBMCs.

In the original processing: Using reference gene primer amplification, nucleated cell counts were estimated. Produced via immunoSEQ multiplex PCR; TCRdb's table is partial and in-frame only. D and trimming were read from the DNA, whereas the V and J calls and clone size are those reported in that table. The sample yields fewer than 200,000 clones, 70% to 80% seen once. Sample: peripheral blood. This TCR was sampled from a man aged 55 to 70 with acute or convalescent COVID-19.

CDR3 DNA sequence: TGTGCCAGCTCACCACCAGGAGGACAGCTCTCTGGGGCCAACGTCCTGACTTTC. It encodes CASSPPGGQLSGANVLTF. The V and J genes are TRBV18 and TRBJ2-6, with D perhaps TRBD1 (6 bases). Trimming left V 0 bases short and J 0 bases short, with 12 bases between. CDR3 length: 18 residues. Germline assignment: CDR1 KGHSH and CDR2 LQKENI. Based on the CDR3 plus reference TRBV18 and TRBJ2-6, the full variable domain is NAGVMQNPRHLVRRRGQEARLRCSPMKGHSHVYWYRQLPEEGLKFMVYLQKENIIDESGMPKERFSAEFPKEGPSILRIQQVVRGDSAAYFCASSPPGGQLSGANVLTFGAGSRLTVL.